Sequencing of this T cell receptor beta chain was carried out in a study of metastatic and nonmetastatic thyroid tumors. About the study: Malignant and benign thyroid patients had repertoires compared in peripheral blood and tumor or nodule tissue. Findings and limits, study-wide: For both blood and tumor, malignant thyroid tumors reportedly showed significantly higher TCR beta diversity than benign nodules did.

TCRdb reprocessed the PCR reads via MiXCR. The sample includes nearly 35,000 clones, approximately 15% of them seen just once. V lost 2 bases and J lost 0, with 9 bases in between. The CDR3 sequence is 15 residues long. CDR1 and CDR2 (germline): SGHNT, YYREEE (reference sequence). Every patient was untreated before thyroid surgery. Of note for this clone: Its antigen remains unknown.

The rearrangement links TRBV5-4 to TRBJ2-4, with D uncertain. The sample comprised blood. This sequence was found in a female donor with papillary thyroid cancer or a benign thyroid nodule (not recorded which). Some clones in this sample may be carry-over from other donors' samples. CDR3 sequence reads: CASSFGPLAKNIQYF. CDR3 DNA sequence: TGTGCCAGCAGCTTTGGGCCCCTAGCCAAAAACATTCAGTACTTC. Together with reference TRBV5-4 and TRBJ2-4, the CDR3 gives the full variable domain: ETGVTQSPTHLIKTRGQQVTLRCSSQSGHNTVSWYQQALGQGPQFIFQYYREEENGRGNFPPRFSGLQFPNYSSELNVNALELDDSALYLCASSFGPLAKNIQYFGAGTRLSVL.